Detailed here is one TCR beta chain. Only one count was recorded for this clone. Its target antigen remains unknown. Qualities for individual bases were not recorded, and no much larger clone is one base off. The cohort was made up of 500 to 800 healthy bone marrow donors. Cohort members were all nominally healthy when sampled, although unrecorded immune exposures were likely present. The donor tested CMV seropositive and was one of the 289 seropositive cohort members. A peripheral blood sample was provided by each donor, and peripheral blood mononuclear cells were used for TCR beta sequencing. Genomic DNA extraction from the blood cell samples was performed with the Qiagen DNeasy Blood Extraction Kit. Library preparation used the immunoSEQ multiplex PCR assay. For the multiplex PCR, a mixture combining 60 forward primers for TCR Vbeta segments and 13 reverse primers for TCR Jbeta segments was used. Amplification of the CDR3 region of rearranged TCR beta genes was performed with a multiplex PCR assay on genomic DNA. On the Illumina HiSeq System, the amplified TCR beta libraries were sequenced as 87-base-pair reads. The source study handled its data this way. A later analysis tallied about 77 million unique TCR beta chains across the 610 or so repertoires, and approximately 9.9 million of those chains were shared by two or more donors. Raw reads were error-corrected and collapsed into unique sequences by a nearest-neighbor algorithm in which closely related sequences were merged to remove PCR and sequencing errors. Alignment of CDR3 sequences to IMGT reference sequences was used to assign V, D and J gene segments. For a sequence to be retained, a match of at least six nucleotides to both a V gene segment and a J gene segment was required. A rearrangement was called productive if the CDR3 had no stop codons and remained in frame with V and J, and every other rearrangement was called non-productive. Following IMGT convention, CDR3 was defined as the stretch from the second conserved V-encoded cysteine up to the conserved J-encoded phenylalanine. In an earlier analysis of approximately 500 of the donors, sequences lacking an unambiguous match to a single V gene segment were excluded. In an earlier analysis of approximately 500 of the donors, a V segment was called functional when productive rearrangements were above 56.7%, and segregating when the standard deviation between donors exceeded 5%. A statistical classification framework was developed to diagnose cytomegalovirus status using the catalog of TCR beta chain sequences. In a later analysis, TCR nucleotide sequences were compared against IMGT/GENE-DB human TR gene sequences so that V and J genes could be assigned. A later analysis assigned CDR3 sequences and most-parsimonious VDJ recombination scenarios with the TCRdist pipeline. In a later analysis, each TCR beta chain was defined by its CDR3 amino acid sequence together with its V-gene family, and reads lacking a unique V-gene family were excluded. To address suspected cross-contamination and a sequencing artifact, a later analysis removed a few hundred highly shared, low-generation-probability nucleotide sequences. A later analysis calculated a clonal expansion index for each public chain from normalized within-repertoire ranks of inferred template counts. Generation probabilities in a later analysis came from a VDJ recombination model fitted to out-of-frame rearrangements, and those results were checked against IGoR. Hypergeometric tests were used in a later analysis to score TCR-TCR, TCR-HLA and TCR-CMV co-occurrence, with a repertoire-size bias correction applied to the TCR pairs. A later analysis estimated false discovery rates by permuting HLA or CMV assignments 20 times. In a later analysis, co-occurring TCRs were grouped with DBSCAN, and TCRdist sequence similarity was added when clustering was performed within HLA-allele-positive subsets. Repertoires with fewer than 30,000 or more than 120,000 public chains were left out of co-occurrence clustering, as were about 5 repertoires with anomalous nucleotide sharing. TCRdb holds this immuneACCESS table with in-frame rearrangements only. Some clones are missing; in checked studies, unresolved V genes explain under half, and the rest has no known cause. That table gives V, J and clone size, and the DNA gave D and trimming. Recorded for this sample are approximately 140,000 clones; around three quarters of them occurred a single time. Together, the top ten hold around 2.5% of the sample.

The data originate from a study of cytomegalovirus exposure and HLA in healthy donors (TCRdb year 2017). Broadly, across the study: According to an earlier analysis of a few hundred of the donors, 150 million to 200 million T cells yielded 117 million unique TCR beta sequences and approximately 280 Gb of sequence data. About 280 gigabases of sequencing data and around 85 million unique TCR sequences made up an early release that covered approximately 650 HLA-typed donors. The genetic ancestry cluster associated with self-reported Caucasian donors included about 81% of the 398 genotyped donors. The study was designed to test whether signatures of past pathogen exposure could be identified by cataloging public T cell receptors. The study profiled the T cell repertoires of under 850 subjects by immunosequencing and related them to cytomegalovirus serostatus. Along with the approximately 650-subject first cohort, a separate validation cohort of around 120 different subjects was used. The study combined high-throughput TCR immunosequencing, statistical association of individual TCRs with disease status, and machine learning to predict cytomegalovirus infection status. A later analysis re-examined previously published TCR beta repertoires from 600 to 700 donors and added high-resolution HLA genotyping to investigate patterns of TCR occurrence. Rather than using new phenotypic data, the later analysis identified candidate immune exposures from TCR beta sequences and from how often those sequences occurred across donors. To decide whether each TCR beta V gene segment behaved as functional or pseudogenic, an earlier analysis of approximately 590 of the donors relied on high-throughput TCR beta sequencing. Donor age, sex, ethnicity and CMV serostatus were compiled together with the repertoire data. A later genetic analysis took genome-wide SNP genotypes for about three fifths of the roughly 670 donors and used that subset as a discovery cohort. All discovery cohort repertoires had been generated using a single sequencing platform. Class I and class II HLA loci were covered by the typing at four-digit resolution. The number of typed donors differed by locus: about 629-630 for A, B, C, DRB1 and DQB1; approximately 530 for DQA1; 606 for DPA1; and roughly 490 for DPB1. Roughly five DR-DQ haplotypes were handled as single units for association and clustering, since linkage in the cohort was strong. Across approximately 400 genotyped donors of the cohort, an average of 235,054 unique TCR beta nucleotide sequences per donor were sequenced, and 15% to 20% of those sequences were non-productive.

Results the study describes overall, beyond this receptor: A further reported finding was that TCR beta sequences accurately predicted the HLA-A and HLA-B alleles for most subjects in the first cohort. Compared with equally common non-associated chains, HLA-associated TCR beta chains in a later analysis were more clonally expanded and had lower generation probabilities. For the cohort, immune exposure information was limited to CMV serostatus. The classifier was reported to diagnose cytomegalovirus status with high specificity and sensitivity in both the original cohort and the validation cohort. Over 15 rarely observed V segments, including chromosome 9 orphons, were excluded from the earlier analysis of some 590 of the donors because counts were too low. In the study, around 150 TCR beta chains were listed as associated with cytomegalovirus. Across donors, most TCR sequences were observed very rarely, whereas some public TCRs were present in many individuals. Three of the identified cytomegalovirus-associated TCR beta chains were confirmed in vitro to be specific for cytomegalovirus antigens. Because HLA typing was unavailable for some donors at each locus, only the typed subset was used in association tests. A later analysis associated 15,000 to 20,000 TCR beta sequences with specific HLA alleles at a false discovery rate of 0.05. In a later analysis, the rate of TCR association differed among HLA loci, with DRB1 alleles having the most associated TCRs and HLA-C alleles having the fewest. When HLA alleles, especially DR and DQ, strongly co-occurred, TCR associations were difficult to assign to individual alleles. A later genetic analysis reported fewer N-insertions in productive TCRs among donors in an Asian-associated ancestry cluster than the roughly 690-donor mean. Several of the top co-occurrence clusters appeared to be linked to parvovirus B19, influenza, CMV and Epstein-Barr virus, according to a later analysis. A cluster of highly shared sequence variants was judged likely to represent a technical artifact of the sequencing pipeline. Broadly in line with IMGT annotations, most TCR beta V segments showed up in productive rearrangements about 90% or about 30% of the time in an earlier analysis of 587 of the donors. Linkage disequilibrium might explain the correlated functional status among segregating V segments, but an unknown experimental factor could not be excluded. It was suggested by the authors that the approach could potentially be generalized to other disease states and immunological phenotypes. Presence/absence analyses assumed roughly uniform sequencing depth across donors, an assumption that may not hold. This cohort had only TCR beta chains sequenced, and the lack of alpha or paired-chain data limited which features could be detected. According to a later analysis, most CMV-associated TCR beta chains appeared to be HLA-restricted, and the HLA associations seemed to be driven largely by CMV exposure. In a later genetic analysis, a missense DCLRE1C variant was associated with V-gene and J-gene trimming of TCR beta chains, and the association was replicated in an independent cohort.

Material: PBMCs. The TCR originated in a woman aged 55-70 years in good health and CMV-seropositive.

CDR3 reads: CASSRTGDLWYEQYF. The DNA sequence is given as TGTGCCAGCAGTAGAACAGGGGACTTATGGTACGAGCAGTACTTC. The rearrangement combines TRBV6-5 with TRBJ2-7, and possibly TRBD1, on 7 matching bases. The germline V gene specifies MNHEY as CDR1 and SVGAGI as CDR2. Trimming removed 5 bases from V and 4 bases from J, leaving 18 bases between the germline ends. There are 15 amino acids in the CDR3, from cysteine to phenylalanine inclusive. CDR3 DNA is the only sequence kept; it has 45 bases, read in frame from the first base.